The next 10 T cell receptor beta chains were all read from a single sample in a study of shared clonotypes between healthy human individuals. Measured with immunoSEQ multiplex PCR; TCRdb has only the in-frame clones, and not every one. Here the sample spans 1.6 million or so clones, approximately 97% being singletons. Input material: naive CD4+ T cells sorted from blood. Subset specified: CD45RA+ positively selected. Receptor source: a man aged 25-40 years in good health.

With regard to this clone: This CDR3 is also generated by other DNA sequences in the sample. V and J are TRBV2 and TRBJ1-1; the D is unclear. The CDR3 consists of 12 residues. V was cut by 1 base and J by 5 bases, with 5 bases left in between. CDR1 SNHLY and CDR2 FYNNEI come from the germline V gene. The CDR3 is CASSEGGTEAFF. CDR3 coding DNA: TGTGCCAGCAGTGAAGGGGGTACTGAAGCTTTCTTT.

The chain links TRBV25-1 to TRBJ1-5; weak D call: TRBD1 (5 bases). The germline V gene encodes CDR1 MGHDK and CDR2 SYGVNS. The CDR3 consists of 13 residues. Trimming took 4 bases from V and 4 from J, leaving 8 bases between them. The CDR3 DNA follows: TGTGCCAGCAGTGTGGGACTTAATCAGCCCCAGCATTTT. This codes for CASSVGLNQPQHF.

CDR3 region: CASSPSLNTEAFF. The CDR3 bases are TGCGCCAGCAGCCCTTCCCTGAACACTGAAGCTTTCTTT. V usage is TRBV5-1 and J usage is TRBJ1-1; D is unresolved. Trimming stripped 4 bases from V and 0 bases from J, with 7 bases between. CDR3 length equals 13 residues. CDR1 SGHRS and CDR2 YFSETQ come from the germline V gene.

The gene calls are TRBV2 and TRBJ2-5; D might be TRBD1 (5 bases). Germline loops: CDR1 SNHLY, CDR2 FYNNEI. This CDR3 has 13 residues. V shed 4 bases and J shed 2 bases, with 8 bases lying between them. Here the CDR3 DNA reads TGTGCCAGCAGTGGGACACAGCAAGAGACCCAGTACTTC. Protein: CASSGTQQETQYF.

The rearrangement uses TRBV19 and TRBJ2-2, with D hard to call. The CDR3 spans 12 residues. The germline V gene encodes CDR1 LNHDA and CDR2 SQIVND (reference sequence). Trimming took off 5 bases at V and 7 bases at J, with 8 bases between the two ends. The CDR3 reads CASSRQVGELFF. CDR3 sequence (DNA): TGTGCCAGTAGTCGGCAGGTCGGGGAGCTGTTTTTT.

V gene TRBV5-4 combines with J gene TRBJ2-1, with D maybe TRBD1 (6 bases). The V gene lost 0 bases and the J gene lost 10 bases, with 11 bases spanning the gap. Germline CDR1 and CDR2: SGHNT and YYREEE (reference sequence). The CDR3 consists of 13 residues. For the CDR3, the DNA is TGTGCCAGCAGCTTGGGGCCCACAGGGGAGCAGTTCTTC. It specifies CASSLGPTGEQFF. Using reference TRBV5-4 and TRBJ2-1 for the parts outside the CDR3, the full variable domain is ETGVTQSPTHLIKTRGQQVTLRCSSQSGHNTVSWYQQALGQGPQFIFQYYREEENGRGNFPPRFSGLQFPNYSSELNVNALELDDSALYLCASSLGPTGEQFFGPGTRLTVL.

This rearrangement joins TRBV5-4 to TRBJ2-5; perhaps TRBD2 as D (7 bases). CDR1 and CDR2 (germline): SGHNT, YYREEE (reference sequence). Trimming left V 4 bases short and J 5 bases short, with 15 bases between. CDR3 size: 14 residues. CDR3 bases: TGTGCCAGCAGCCTAAGGGGGGGACTGGAGACCCAGTACTTC. It yields the protein CASSLRGGLETQYF.

The chain has TRBV20-1 and TRBJ2-1; tentatively, D is TRBD2 (6 bases). Trimming removed 1 base from V and 10 bases from J, with 8 bases in between. CDR3 size: 11 residues. Germline CDR1 and CDR2: DFQATT and SNEGSKA (reference sequence). This chain's CDR3 is CSARALAEQFF. CDR3 in DNA: TGCAGTGCTAGAGCTCTAGCGGAGCAGTTCTTC.

The chain combines TRBV19 with TRBJ2-5; 8 bases fit TRBD1. This CDR3 contains 15 residues. The J segment lost 1 base and the V segment lost 5 bases, leaving 6 bases of the junction unmatched. In germline, CDR1 is LNHDA, CDR2 SQIVND (reference sequence). CDR3 region: CASSSLGQGQETQYF. In DNA form, the CDR3 reads TGTGCCAGTAGTTCCCTCGGACAGGGCCAAGAGACCCAGTACTTC.

The J gene is TRBJ2-7, the V gene TRBV7-2, with TRBD2 identical over 11 bases. V was pared by 5 bases and J by 0 bases, with 3 bases of the junction left unmatched. CDR1 and CDR2 from the germline V gene are SGHTA and FQGNSA. The CDR3 is 15 amino acids. Here the CDR3 reads CASSTTSGSSYEQYF. For the CDR3, the DNA is TGTGCCAGCAGCACCACTAGCGGGAGCTCCTACGAGCAGTACTTC.